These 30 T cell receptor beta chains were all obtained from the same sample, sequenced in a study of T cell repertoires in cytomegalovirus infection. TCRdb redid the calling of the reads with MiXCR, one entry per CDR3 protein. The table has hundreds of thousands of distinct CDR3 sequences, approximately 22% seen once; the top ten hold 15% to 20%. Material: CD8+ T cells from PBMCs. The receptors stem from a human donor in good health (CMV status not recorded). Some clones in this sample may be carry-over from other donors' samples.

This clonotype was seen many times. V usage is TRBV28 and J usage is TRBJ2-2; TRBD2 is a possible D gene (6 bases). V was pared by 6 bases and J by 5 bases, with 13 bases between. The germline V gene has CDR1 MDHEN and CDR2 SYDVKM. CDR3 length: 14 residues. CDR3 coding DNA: TGTGCCAGCAGGAAACTGGGGGGAACCGGGGAGCTGTTTTTT. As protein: CASRKLGGTGELFF.

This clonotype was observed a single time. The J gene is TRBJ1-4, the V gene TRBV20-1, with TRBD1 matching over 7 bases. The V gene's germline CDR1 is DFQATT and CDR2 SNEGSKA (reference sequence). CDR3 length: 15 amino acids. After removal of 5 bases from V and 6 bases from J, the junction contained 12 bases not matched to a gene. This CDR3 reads CSAAQEGAVDEKLFF. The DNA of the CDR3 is TGCAGTGCTGCGCAGGAGGGGGCGGTTGATGAAAAACTGTTTTTT.

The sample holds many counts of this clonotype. CDR3 nucleotides: TGCAGTGCTAGAGAGGTTTTTCGGGCCTCACCTAACTATGGCTACACCTTC. This encodes CSAREVFRASPNYGYTF. V is TRBV20-1 and J is TRBJ1-2, with no clear D. The V and J ends lost 0 bases and 0 bases respectively, with 17 bases between them. This CDR3 region has 17 residues. Germline values: CDR1 DFQATT, CDR2 SNEGSKA (reference sequence).

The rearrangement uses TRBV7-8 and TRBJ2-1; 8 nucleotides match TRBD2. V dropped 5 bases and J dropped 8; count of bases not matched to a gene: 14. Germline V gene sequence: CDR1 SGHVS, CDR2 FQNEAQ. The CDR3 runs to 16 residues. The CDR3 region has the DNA TGTGCCAGCAGCCCGCTACCGGGACTAGTTCGCGATGAGCAGTTCTTC. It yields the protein CASSPLPGLVRDEQFF. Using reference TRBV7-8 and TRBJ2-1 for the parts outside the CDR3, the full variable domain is GAGVSQSPRYKVAKRGQDVALRCDPISGHVSLFWYQQALGQGPEFLTYFQNEAQLDKSGLPSDRFFAERPEGSVSTLKIQRTQQEDSAVYLCASSPLPGLVRDEQFFGPGTRLTVL.

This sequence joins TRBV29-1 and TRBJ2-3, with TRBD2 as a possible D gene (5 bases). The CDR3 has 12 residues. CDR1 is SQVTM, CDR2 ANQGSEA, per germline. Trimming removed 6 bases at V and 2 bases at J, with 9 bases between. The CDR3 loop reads CSVERTTDTQYF. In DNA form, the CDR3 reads TGCAGCGTGGAGCGGACCACAGATACGCAGTATTTT.

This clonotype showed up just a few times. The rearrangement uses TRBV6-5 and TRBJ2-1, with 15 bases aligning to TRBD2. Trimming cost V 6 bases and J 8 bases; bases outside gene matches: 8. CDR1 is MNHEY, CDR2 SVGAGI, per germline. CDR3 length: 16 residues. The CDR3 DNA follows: TGTGCCAGCAGCTACCCGGGGACTAGCGGGGGGTATGAGCAGTTCTTC. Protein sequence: CASSYPGTSGGYEQFF.

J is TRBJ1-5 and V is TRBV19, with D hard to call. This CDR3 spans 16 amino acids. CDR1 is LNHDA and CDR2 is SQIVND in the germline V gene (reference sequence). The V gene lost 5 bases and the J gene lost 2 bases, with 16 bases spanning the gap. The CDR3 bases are TGTGCCAGTAGTCAACCGGGAAACTGGGGCAATCAGCCCCAGCATTTT. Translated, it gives CASSQPGNWGNQPQHF.

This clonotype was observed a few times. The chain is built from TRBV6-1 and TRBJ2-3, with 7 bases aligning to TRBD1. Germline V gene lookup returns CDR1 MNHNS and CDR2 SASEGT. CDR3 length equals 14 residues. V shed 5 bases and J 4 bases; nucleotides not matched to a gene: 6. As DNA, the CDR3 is TGTGCCAGCAGTAAGACAGGGCACCCAGATACGCAGTATTTT. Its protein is CASSKTGHPDTQYF.

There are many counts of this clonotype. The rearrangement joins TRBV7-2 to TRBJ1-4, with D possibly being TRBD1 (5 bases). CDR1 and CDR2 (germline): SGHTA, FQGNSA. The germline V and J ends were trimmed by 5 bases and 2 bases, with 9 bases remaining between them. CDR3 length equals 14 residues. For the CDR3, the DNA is TGTGCCAGCAGCGGGGGGACGACTAATGAAAAACTGTTTTTT. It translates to CASSGGTTNEKLFF.

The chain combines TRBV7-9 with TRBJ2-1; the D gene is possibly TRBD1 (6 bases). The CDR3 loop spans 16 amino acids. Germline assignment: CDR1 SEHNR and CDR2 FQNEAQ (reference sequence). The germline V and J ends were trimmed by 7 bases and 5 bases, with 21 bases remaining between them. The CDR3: CASIISRGGTHNEQFF. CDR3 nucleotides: TGTGCCAGCATTATTAGCAGGGGTGGCACACACAATGAGCAGTTCTTC.

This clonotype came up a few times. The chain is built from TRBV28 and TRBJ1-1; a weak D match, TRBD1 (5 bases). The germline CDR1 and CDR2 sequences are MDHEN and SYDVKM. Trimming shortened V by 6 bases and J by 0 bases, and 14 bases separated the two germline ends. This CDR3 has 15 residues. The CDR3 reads CASSSQVGVNTEAFF. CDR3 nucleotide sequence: TGTGCCAGCAGCTCCCAAGTGGGGGTGAACACTGAAGCTTTCTTT.

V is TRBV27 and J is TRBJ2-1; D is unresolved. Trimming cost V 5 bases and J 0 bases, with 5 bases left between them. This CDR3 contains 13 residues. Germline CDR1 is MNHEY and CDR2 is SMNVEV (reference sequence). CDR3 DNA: TGTGCCAGCAGTAATGTCTCCTACAATGAGCAGTTCTTC. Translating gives CASSNVSYNEQFF.

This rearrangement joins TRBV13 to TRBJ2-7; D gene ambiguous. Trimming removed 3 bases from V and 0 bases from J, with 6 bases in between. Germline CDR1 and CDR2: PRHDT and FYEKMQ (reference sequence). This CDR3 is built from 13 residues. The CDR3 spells CASSFLSSYEQYF. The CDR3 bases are TGTGCCAGCAGCTTCCTGAGCTCCTACGAGCAGTACTTC.

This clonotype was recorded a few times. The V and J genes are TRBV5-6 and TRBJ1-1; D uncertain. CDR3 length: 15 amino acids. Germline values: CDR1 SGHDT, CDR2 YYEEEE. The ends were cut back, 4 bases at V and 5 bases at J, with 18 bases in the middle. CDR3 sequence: CASSEGWGGRTEAFF. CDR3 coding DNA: TGTGCCAGCAGCGAAGGGTGGGGAGGCAGAACTGAAGCTTTCTTT.

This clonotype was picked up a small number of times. The CDR3 coding sequence is TGCGCCAGCAGCTTCGAAGCGGGGGAAGAGACCCAGTACTTC. Translating gives CASSFEAGEETQYF. The chain uses TRBV5-1 and TRBJ2-5; TRBD2 matches at 8 bases. This CDR3 contains 14 residues. With 2 bases clipped from V and 3 bases from J, the junction kept 3 bases outside the gene matches. The germline CDR1 and CDR2 sequences are SGHRS and YFSETQ.

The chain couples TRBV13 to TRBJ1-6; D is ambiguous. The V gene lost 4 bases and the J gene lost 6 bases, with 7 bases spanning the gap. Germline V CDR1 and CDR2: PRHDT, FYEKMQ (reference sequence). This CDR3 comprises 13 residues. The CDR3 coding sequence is TGTGCCAGCAGCTGGGGTAGTAATTCACCCCTCCACTTT. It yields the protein CASSWGSNSPLHF.

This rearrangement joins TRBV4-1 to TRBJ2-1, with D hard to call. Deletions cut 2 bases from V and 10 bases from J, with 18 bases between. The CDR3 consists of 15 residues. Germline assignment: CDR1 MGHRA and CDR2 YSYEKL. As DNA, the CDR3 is TGCGCCAGCAGCCAACTGGACCTGGATGGGCGGGAGCAGTTCTTC. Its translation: CASSQLDLDGREQFF.

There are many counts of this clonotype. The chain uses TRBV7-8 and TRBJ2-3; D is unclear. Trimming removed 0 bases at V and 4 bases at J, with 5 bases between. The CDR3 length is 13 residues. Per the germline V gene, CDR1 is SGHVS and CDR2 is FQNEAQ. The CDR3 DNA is TGTGCCAGCAGCTTAGCTGGCCCAGATACGCAGTATTTT. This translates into CASSLAGPDTQYF.

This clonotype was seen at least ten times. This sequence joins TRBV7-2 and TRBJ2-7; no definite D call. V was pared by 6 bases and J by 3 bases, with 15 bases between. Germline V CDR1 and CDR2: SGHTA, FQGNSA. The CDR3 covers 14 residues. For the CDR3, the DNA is TGTGCCAGCAGTAACCCCGGGTCGGACTACGAGCAGTACTTC. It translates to CASSNPGSDYEQYF. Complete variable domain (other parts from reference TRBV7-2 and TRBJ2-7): GAGVSQSPSNKVTEKGKDVELRCDPISGHTALYWYRQSLGQGLEFLIYFQGNSAPDKSGLPSDRFSAERTGGSVSTLTIQRTQQEDSAVYLCASSNPGSDYEQYFGPGTRLTVT.

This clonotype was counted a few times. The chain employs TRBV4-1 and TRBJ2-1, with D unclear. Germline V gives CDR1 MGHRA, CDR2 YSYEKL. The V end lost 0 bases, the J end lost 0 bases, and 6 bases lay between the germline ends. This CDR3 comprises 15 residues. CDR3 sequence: CASSQDVPSYNEQFF. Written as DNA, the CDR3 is TGCGCCAGCAGCCAAGACGTTCCCTCCTACAATGAGCAGTTCTTC.

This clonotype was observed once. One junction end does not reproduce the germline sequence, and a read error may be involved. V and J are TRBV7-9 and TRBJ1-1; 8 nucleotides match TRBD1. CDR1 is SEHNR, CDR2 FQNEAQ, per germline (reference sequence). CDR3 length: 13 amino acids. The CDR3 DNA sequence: TGTGCCAGCAGCCTGACAGGGGACACTGAAGCTTCCTTT. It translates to CASSLTGDTEASF.

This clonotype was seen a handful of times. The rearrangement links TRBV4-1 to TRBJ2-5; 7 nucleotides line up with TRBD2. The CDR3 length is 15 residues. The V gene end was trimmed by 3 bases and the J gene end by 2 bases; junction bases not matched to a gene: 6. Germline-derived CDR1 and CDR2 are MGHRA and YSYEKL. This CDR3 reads CASSQGGGPQETQYF. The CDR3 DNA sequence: TGCGCCAGCAGCCAGGGCGGGGGACCGCAAGAGACCCAGTACTTC.

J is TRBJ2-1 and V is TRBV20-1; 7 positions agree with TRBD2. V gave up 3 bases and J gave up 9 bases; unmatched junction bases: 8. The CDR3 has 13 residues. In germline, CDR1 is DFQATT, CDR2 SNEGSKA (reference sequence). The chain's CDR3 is CSASSSGAPEQFF. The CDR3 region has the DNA TGCAGTGCTAGTTCCAGCGGGGCCCCTGAGCAGTTCTTC.

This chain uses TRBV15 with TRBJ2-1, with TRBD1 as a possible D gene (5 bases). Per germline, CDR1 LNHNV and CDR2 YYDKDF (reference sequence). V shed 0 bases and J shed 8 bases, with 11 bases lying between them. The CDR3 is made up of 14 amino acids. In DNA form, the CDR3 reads TGTGCCACCAGCAGAGATGGGGCGGTGGATGAGCAGTTCTTC. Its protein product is CATSRDGAVDEQFF.

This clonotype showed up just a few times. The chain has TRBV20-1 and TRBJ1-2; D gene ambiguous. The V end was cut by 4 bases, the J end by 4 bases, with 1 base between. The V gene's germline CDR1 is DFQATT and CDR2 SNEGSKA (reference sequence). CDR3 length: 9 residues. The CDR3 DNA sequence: TGCAGTGCTACCTATGGCTACACCTTC. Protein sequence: CSATYGYTF.

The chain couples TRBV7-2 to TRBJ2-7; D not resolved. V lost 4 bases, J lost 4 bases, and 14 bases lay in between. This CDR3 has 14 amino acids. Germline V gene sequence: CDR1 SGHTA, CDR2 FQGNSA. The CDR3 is CASSSTTLFYEQYF. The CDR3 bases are TGTGCCAGCAGCTCGACGACACTTTTTTACGAGCAGTACTTC.

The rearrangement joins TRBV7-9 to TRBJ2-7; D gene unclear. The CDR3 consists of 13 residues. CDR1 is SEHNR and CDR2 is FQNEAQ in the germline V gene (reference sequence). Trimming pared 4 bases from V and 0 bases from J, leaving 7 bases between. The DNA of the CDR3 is TGTGCCAGCAGCTCGCGCGTCTCCTACGAGCAGTACTTC. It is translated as CASSSRVSYEQYF.

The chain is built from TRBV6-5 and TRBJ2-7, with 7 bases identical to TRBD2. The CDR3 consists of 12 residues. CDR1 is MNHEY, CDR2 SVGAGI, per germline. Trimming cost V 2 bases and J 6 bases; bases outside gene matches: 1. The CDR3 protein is CASSYGGGEQYF. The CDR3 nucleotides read TGTGCCAGCAGTTACGGCGGGGGCGAGCAGTACTTC.

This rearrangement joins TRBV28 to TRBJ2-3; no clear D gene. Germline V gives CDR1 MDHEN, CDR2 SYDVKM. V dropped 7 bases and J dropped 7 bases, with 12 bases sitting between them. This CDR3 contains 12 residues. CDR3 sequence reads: CASNRPSYTQYF. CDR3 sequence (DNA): TGTGCCAGCAACCGCCCCTCCTATACGCAGTATTTT.

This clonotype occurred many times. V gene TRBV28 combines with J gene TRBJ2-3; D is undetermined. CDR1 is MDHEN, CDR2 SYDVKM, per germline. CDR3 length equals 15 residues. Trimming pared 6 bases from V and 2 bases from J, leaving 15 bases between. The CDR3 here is CASRPYRLDTDTQYF. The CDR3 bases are TGTGCCAGCAGGCCCTATCGGTTGGACACAGATACGCAGTATTTT.